This T cell receptor (beta chain) was sequenced for a study of cytotoxic CD8 clonotypes in ibrutinib-treated CLL. Study-wide background: Among the patients, ten to eleven presented as relapsed/refractory and about 15 as treatment-naive; roughly 17 showed unmutated IGHV.

This clone was seen only a few times. Measured with immunoSEQ multiplex PCR; TCRdb has only the in-frame clones, and not every one. Among some 150,000 clones listed, about three quarters were seen once. The input for sequencing was PBMCs, taken after 24 months of ibrutinib treatment. The origin of this receptor is a human donor with chronic lymphocytic leukemia.

The CDR3, as DNA: TGTGCCAGCAGGGGGACAGGGCATCAGCCCCAGCATTTT. Protein: CASRGTGHQPQHF. The genes are TRBV6-1 and TRBJ1-5; 9 bases are a match to TRBD1. V gave up 6 bases and J gave up 5 bases; unmatched junction bases: 2. The length of the CDR3 is 13 residues. Germline V gene sequence: CDR1 MNHNS, CDR2 SASEGT.